The present entry profiles one T cell receptor beta chain with its context. No antigen is known for it. Base qualities are missing; no much larger clone stands one base away. Libraries were constructed by the immunoSEQ multiplex PCR assay. For the multiplex PCR, a mixture combining 60 forward primers for TCR Vbeta segments and 13 reverse primers for TCR Jbeta segments was used. A multiplex PCR assay on genomic DNA amplified the CDR3 region of rearranged TCR beta genes. Amplified TCR beta libraries were sequenced as 87-base-pair reads on the Illumina HiSeq System. Regarding the original processing steps: A later analysis counted about 80 million unique TCR beta chains across the 550 to 750 repertoires, and around 9.9 million of these chains were shared by at least two donors. Raw reads were error-corrected and collapsed into unique sequences with a nearest-neighbor algorithm that merged closely related sequences to remove PCR and sequencing errors. To assign V, D and J gene segments, CDR3 sequences were aligned to IMGT reference sequences. For a sequence to be retained, a match of at least six nucleotides was required to both a V gene segment and a J gene segment. Rearrangements were called productive when the CDR3 lacked stop codons and stayed in frame with V and J; all others were non-productive. Following IMGT convention, CDR3 was defined as the stretch from the second conserved V-encoded cysteine to the conserved J-encoded phenylalanine. In an earlier analysis of roughly 610 of the donors, sequences lacking an unambiguous match to a single V gene segment were excluded. An earlier analysis of roughly 590 of the donors called V segments functional above 56.7% productive rearrangements and segregating when the between-donor standard deviation exceeded 5%. A statistical classification framework was developed to diagnose cytomegalovirus status using the catalog of TCR beta chain sequences. In a later analysis, TCR nucleotide sequences were compared against IMGT/GENE-DB human TR gene sequences so that V and J genes could be assigned. In a later analysis, CDR3 sequences and most-parsimonious VDJ recombination scenarios were assigned using the TCRdist pipeline. In a later analysis, each TCR beta chain was defined by its CDR3 amino acid sequence together with its V-gene family, and reads lacking a unique V-gene family were excluded. In a later analysis, 450 to 600 highly shared, low-generation-probability nucleotide sequences were removed to address suspected cross-contamination and a sequencing artifact. A later analysis calculated a clonal expansion index for each public chain from normalized within-repertoire ranks of inferred template counts. A later analysis computed generation probabilities with a VDJ recombination model fitted to out-of-frame rearrangements, and checked the results against IGoR. In a later analysis, TCR-TCR, TCR-HLA and TCR-CMV co-occurrence was scored with hypergeometric tests, and a repertoire-size bias correction was applied to TCR pairs. A later analysis estimated false discovery rates by permuting HLA or CMV assignments 20 times. In a later analysis, co-occurring TCRs were grouped using DBSCAN, with TCRdist sequence similarity added in when clustering inside HLA-allele-positive subsets. Repertoires with fewer than 30,000 or more than 120,000 public chains, plus five repertoires with anomalous nucleotide sharing, were excluded from co-occurrence clustering. TCRdb took this table from immuneACCESS and kept in-frame rearrangements with V and J called. Such tables lack part of the clones; where checked against another copy, unresolved V genes explain under half of the gap, and the rest is unexplained. The V and J calls and clone size are taken from that table; D and trimming were inferred from the DNA. This sample holds some 150,000 clones; approximately 80% were observed only once. The ten biggest clones cover about 10% of the sample.

The cohort was made up of 666 healthy bone marrow donors. Cohort members were all nominally healthy when sampled, although unrecorded immune exposures were likely present. The donor was CMV seropositive and was included in the group of 270 or so seropositive cohort members. A peripheral blood sample was provided by each donor, and peripheral blood mononuclear cells were used for TCR beta sequencing. The Qiagen DNeasy Blood Extraction Kit was used to extract genomic DNA from the blood cell samples. The entry originates in a study of cytomegalovirus exposure and HLA in healthy donors (dated by TCRdb to the late 2010s). About the full investigation: In an earlier analysis of some 610 of the donors, about 270 Gb of sequence data and 100 million or so unique TCR beta sequences from about 190 million T cells were reported. Roughly 290 gigabases of sequencing data and around 88 million unique TCR sequences made up an early release that covered under 750 HLA-typed donors. Among the roughly 390 genotyped donors, about 85% belonged to the genetic ancestry cluster associated with self-reported Caucasian donors. The study aimed to test whether signatures of past pathogen exposure could be identified by cataloging public T cell receptors. The study used immunosequencing to profile the T cell repertoires of around 600 subjects and linked those repertoires to cytomegalovirus serostatus. A separate validation cohort of more than 100 different subjects was used in addition to the roughly 640-subject first cohort. High-throughput TCR immunosequencing, statistical association of individual TCRs with disease status, and machine learning were combined to predict cytomegalovirus infection status. To study patterns of TCR occurrence, a later analysis re-analyzed previously published TCR beta repertoires from just over 650 donors and added high-resolution HLA genotyping. Rather than drawing on any new phenotypic data, the later analysis identified candidate immune exposures from TCR beta sequences and the way those sequences occurred across donors. An earlier analysis of approximately 500 of the donors applied high-throughput TCR beta sequencing to assess whether each TCR beta V gene segment acted as functional or pseudogenic. Donor age, sex, ethnicity and CMV serostatus were collected together with the repertoire data. A later genetic analysis used genome-wide SNP genotypes for about three fifths of the 666 donors, treating that subset as a discovery cohort. Every repertoire in the discovery cohort had been generated on one and the same sequencing platform. Class I and class II HLA loci were covered by the typing at four-digit resolution. Typing coverage varied by locus: about 620-630 donors for A, B, C, DRB1 and DQB1; roughly 560 for DQA1; about 600 for DPA1; roughly 450 for DPB1. Roughly five DR-DQ haplotypes were treated as single units for association and clustering because of strong linkage in the cohort. Across about 370 genotyped donors of the cohort, an average of approximately 220,000 unique TCR beta nucleotide sequences per donor were sequenced, and roughly 20% of those sequences were non-productive. What the authors observed across the whole study: The study gave a list of more than 150 TCR beta chains associated with cytomegalovirus. The presence/absence analyses assumed that sequencing depth was roughly uniform across donors, and that assumption may not be true. A later analysis found that HLA-associated TCR beta chains were more clonally expanded and had lower generation probabilities than equally common non-associated chains. Because HLA typing was missing for some donors at each locus, association tests included only the typed subset. Immune exposure information for the cohort was limited to CMV serostatus. A further reported finding was that TCR beta sequences accurately predicted the HLA-A and HLA-B alleles for most subjects in the first cohort. The authors suggested that the approach could potentially be extended to other disease states and immunological phenotypes. Most TCR sequences were observed very rarely across donors, whereas some public TCRs were present in many individuals. In a later analysis, most CMV-associated TCR beta chains were found to appear HLA-restricted, with HLA associations seemingly driven largely by CMV exposure. A later genetic analysis reported fewer N-insertions in productive TCRs among donors in an Asian-associated ancestry cluster than the roughly 670-donor mean. Linkage disequilibrium might explain the correlated functional status among segregating V segments, but an unknown experimental factor could not be excluded. The cohort was sequenced for TCR beta chains only, and without alpha or paired-chain data the features that could be detected were limited. Specific HLA alleles were associated with roughly 16,000 TCR beta sequences at a false discovery rate of 0.05 in a later analysis. Some IMGT-functional V segments, including TRBV6-2 and TRBV6-3, could not be distinguished by the 87-base-pair reads and were therefore excluded. Several of the top co-occurrence clusters appeared to be linked to parvovirus B19, influenza, CMV and Epstein-Barr virus, according to a later analysis. Assigning TCR associations to individual alleles was difficult when HLA alleles, especially DR and DQ, strongly co-occurred. The classifier was reported to diagnose cytomegalovirus status with high specificity and sensitivity in both the original cohort and the validation cohort. A later genetic analysis associated a missense DCLRE1C variant with V-gene and J-gene trimming of TCR beta chains, and an independent cohort replicated the association. The sequencing pipeline was judged likely to have produced a cluster of highly shared sequence variants as a technical artifact. Broadly in line with IMGT annotations, most TCR beta V segments showed up in productive rearrangements about 87% or about 30% of the time in an earlier analysis of around 600 of the donors. Because counts were too low, approximately 18 rarely observed V segments, including chromosome 9 orphons, were excluded from the earlier analysis of some 540 of the donors. A few of the identified cytomegalovirus-associated TCR beta chains were confirmed in vitro to be specific for cytomegalovirus antigens. According to a later analysis, TCR association rates differed among HLA loci, with DRB1 alleles showing the most associated TCRs and HLA-C alleles showing the fewest.

Counted from cysteine to phenylalanine, this CDR3 has 14 amino acids. CDR3 DNA is the only sequence kept; it has 42 bases, read in frame from the first base. CDR1 and CDR2 are read off the germline V gene as SNHLY and FYNNEI. V is clipped by 5 bases and J by 5 bases, and the sequence between their germline boundaries is 15 bases long. Material: PBMCs. Recombination linked TRBV2 to TRBJ2-5; TRBD1 is possibly the D segment (5 matching bases). The TCR originated in a man aged 45 to 65 in good health and CMV-seropositive. The sequenced DNA is TGTGCCAGCAGTATAAAATGGGGCTTTGAGACCCAGTACTTC. The translation is CASSIKWGFETQYF.